This T cell receptor (beta chain) was observed in a study of patients and donors after allogeneic stem cell transplantation. V lost 0 bases to trimming and J lost 1 base; unmatched junction nucleotides: 4. The germline V gene has CDR1 SGHDT and CDR2 YYEEEE. This CDR3 is built from 16 residues. TCRdb recomputed calls from the RT-PCR reads with MiXCR, one row per CDR3 protein. The table shows about 960,000 distinct CDR3 sequences, with approximately 18% occurring only once. The gene calls are TRBV5-6 and TRBJ2-3, with 8 bases identical to TRBD2. The sequenced sample was blood, either unsorted or a sorted T cell fraction (not recorded which). This clonotype was sampled from a human donor who was either an allogeneic HSCT recipient or a stem cell or donor lymphocyte infusion donor (not recorded which). It is not recorded whose cells these are; they may come from a transplant donor. The CDR3, as DNA: TGTGCCAGCAGCTTGGCAGCGGGGGCCCGCACAGATACGCAGTATTTT. Its protein is CASSLAAGARTDTQYF.